The 14 T cell receptor beta chains below all came from one sample that was sequenced in a study of spatial heterogeneity in lung cancer. Noted time point: sample taken at primary tumor resection. The sequenced material consisted of unsorted whole RNA from tumor, nontumor lung or frozen PBMC. Each CDR3 protein is one row after TCRdb ran MiXCR on the 5' RACE reads. The sample lists fewer than 13,000 distinct CDR3 sequences, 7% to 9.5% occurring once. The sequencing here drew on PBMCs, taken at surgery. Receptors originate from a male donor with early-stage non-small cell lung cancer.

This clonotype came up many times. The chain couples TRBV27 to TRBJ1-3; 9 bases are shared with TRBD1. The CDR3 runs to 15 residues. Unmatched junction bases numbered 4, after V lost 4 bases and J lost 3 bases. Germline CDR1 MNHEY, CDR2 SMNVEV (reference sequence). CDR3 DNA: TGTGCCAGCAGTTCACGGACAGGGGTTGGAAACACCATATATTTT. Amino acids: CASSSRTGVGNTIYF.

This clonotype was picked up one time. CDR3 sequence reads: CSVEGGSSADTQYF. CDR3 sequence (DNA): TGCAGCGTCGAGGGTGGTTCTAGCGCAGATACGCAGTATTTT. V usage is TRBV29-1 and J usage is TRBJ2-3, with D possibly TRBD2 on 6 matching bases. Germline V CDR1 and CDR2: SQVTM, ANQGSEA. This CDR3 is 14 amino acids long. V was cut by 6 bases and J by 4 bases, with 17 bases left in between.

This clonotype was detected ten times or more. V is TRBV27 and J is TRBJ2-2; tentatively, D is TRBD1 (5 bases). V was trimmed by 3 bases and J by 7 bases, leaving 9 bases between them. The CDR3 length is 13 residues. Per the germline V gene, CDR1 is MNHEY and CDR2 is SMNVEV (reference sequence). The CDR3 here is CASSFWGGGELFF. CDR3 DNA sequence: TGTGCCAGCAGTTTCTGGGGCGGCGGGGAGCTGTTTTTT.

This clonotype was seen ten or more times. The chain uses TRBV11-3 and TRBJ2-5, with D unresolved. The CDR3 totals 16 residues. Germline V CDR1 and CDR2: SGHNT, YENEEA. V was shortened by 3 bases and J by 9 bases, with 23 bases between the two germline ends. CDR3 sequence: CASSFIFGPQSAAQYF. CDR3 sequence (DNA): TGTGCCAGCAGCTTTATATTCGGACCCCAATCGGCGGCCCAGTACTTC.

In this sample, this clonotype turned up a few times. The chain carries TRBV24-1 and TRBJ2-5; D call uncertain. Germline CDR1 is KGHDR and CDR2 is SFDVKD. The V end lost 2 bases, the J end lost 2 bases, and 11 bases lay between the germline ends. The CDR3 runs 15 residues. CDR3 sequence: CATSDYSVGQETQYF. In nucleotides, the CDR3 is TGTGCCACCAGTGATTATAGTGTAGGACAAGAGACCCAGTACTTC.

This clonotype was picked up many times. The V gene is TRBV5-5, the J gene TRBJ2-1; D call uncertain. Trimming took 4 bases from V and 8 from J, leaving 10 bases between them. In germline, CDR1 is SGHKS, CDR2 YYEKEE (reference sequence). The CDR3 is 12 residues long. CDR3 DNA: TGTGCCAGCAGCCCCGCGTTCGATGAGCAGTTCTTC. The encoded protein is CASSPAFDEQFF. Full variable domain (remainder filled in from reference TRBV5-5 and TRBJ2-1): DAGVTQSPTHLIKTRGQQVTLRCSPISGHKSVSWYQQVLGQGPQFIFQYYEKEERGRGNFPDRFSARQFPNYSSELNVNALLLGDSALYLCASSPAFDEQFFGPGTRLTVL.

This clonotype is medium-sized (0.01 to 0.1%) by share. This chain joins TRBV23-1 and TRBJ1-5, with a weak D call TRBD1 (5 bases). TRBV23-1 is labeled an ORF, and its function is uncertain. The V end was cut by 7 bases, the J end by 0 bases, with 16 bases between. CDR3 length equals 16 residues. CDR3 DNA sequence: TGCGCCAGCACCCTCCGGGGGGGGAATAGCAATCAGCCCCAGCATTTT. Protein sequence: CASTLRGGNSNQPQHF.

This clonotype was detected many times. CDR3 sequence reads: CASSSPGGNEQFF. The CDR3 nucleotides are TGTGCCAGCAGCTCCCCGGGGGGTAATGAGCAGTTCTTC. The chain is built from TRBV7-8 and TRBJ2-1; 7 nucleotides line up with TRBD2. CDR1 is SGHVS, CDR2 FQNEAQ, per germline. This CDR3 contains 13 residues. The trim removed 4 bases at V and 7 bases at J, leaving 4 bases unmatched.

This clonotype was seen ten or more times. CDR3 sequence: CASSARSGDTQYF. The CDR3 region has the DNA TGTGCCAGCAGCGCCCGCTCCGGAGATACGCAGTATTTT. J is TRBJ2-3 and V is TRBV7-2; D call uncertain. This CDR3 comprises 13 residues. The germline V gene has CDR1 SGHTA and CDR2 FQGNSA. V shed 5 bases and J shed 5 bases, with 11 bases lying between them.

By share of the sample, this clonotype is medium-sized. The rearrangement links TRBV27 to TRBJ2-2, with a possible D match to TRBD2 (6 bases). Germline V gene lookup returns CDR1 MNHEY and CDR2 SMNVEV (reference sequence). CDR3 length: 14 amino acids. V shed 6 bases and J shed 2 bases, with 10 bases lying between them. The chain's CDR3 is CASRTRRNTGELFF. The CDR3 DNA reads as TGTGCCAGCAGGACTAGGCGCAACACCGGGGAGCTGTTTTTT.

This clonotype was recorded at least ten times. The V gene is TRBV20-1, the J gene TRBJ2-7; D is perhaps TRBD2 (6 bases). V dropped 0 bases and J dropped 1 base, with 10 bases sitting between them. The CDR3 consists of 14 residues. Germline lookup yields CDR1 DFQATT and CDR2 SNEGSKA (reference sequence). Written as DNA, the CDR3 is TGCAGTGCTAGAGAGGGTAGCGGATCCTACGAGCAGTACTTC. Its translation is CSAREGSGSYEQYF.

V is TRBV7-2 and J is TRBJ2-7, with D perhaps TRBD1 (6 bases). This CDR3 is 12 amino acids long. CDR1 is SGHTA, CDR2 FQGNSA, per germline. The germline V and J ends were trimmed by 5 bases and 4 bases, with 9 bases remaining between them. As DNA, the CDR3 is TGTGCCAGCAGCAAGCAGGGGTACGAGCAGTACTTC. This encodes CASSKQGYEQYF. Filled out from reference TRBV7-2 and TRBJ2-7, the complete variable domain reads GAGVSQSPSNKVTEKGKDVELRCDPISGHTALYWYRQSLGQGLEFLIYFQGNSAPDKSGLPSDRFSAERTGGSVSTLTIQRTQQEDSAVYLCASSKQGYEQYFGPGTRLTVT.

The chain combines TRBV24-1 with TRBJ1-2; D is uncertain. The germline V and J ends were trimmed by 8 bases and 1 base, with 7 bases remaining between them. The CDR3 is 12 amino acids. Germline V lookup: CDR1 KGHDR, CDR2 SFDVKD. The CDR3 sequence: CATNQDNYGYTF. CDR3 coding DNA: TGTGCCACCAACCAGGATAACTATGGCTACACCTTC.

This clonotype was detected many times. J is TRBJ2-1 and V is TRBV2, with TRBD2 identical over 11 bases. Germline assignment: CDR1 SNHLY and CDR2 FYNNEI. The CDR3 is 16 amino acids. V dropped 11 bases and J dropped 7; count of bases not matched to a gene: 16. CDR3 loop: CASRADRLAGSNEQFF. The CDR3 region has the DNA TGTGCCTCCCGGGCGGATCGACTAGCGGGGTCGAATGAGCAGTTCTTC.